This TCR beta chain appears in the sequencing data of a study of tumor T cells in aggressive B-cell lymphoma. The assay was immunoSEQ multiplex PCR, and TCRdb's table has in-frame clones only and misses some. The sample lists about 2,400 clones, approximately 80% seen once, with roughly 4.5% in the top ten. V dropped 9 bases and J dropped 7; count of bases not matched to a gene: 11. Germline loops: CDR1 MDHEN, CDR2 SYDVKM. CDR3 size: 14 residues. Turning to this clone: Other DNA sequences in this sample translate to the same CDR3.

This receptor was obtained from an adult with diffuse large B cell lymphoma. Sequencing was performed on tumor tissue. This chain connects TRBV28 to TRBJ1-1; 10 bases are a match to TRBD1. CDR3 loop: CASRPGQGYNEAFF. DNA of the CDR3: TGTGCCAGTAGGCCGGGACAGGGGTACAATGAAGCTTTCTTT. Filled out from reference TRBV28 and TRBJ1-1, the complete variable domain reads DVKVTQSSRYLVKRTGEKVFLECVQDMDHENMFWYRQDPGLGLRLIYFSYDVKMKEKGDIPEGYSVSREKKERFSLILESASTNQTSMYLCASRPGQGYNEAFFGQGTRLTVV.